The 26 T cell receptor beta chains below were found in one sample sequenced in a study of blood T cell repertoires in COVID-19. Libraries were prepared by immunoSEQ multiplex PCR; TCRdb keeps only in-frame clonotypes and omits some of them. The sample includes about 98,000 clones, roughly 82% of them seen just once. The sequenced sample was peripheral blood. The receptors come from a man in his 70s with active or convalescent COVID-19.

The chain links TRBV7-2 to TRBJ2-3; 11 bases are shared with TRBD2. This CDR3 contains 15 residues. The junction had 5 bases not matched to a gene; V was cut back by 5 bases and J by 4 bases. CDR1 and CDR2 (germline): SGHTA, FQGNSA. CDR3 DNA sequence: TGTGCCAGCAGCCTACTAGCGGGGGAGCCAGATACGCAGTATTTT. Translation gives CASSLLAGEPDTQYF.

This chain links TRBV9 with TRBJ2-1; D perhaps matches TRBD2 (5 bases). The ends were cut back, 0 bases at V and 8 bases at J, with 24 bases in the middle. This CDR3 has 18 amino acids. Germline CDR1 reads SGDLS; CDR2 reads YYNGEE. CDR3 sequence reads: CASSVDASGVGGPHEQFF. The CDR3 DNA follows: TGTGCCAGCAGCGTAGACGCGAGCGGCGTTGGTGGCCCTCATGAGCAGTTCTTC. The variable domain in full, with the rest retrieved from reference TRBV9 and TRBJ2-1, is DSGVTQTPKHLITATGQRVTLRCSPRSGDLSVYWYQQSLDQGLQFLIQYYNGEERAKGNILERFSAQQFPDLHSELNLSSLELGDSALYFCASSVDASGVGGPHEQFFGPGTRLTVL.

The chain is built from TRBV19 and TRBJ2-3, with 8 bases fitting TRBD2. J lost 4 bases, V lost 7 bases, and 7 bases had no gene match. The CDR3 is 14 amino acids. Germline V gene lookup returns CDR1 LNHDA and CDR2 SQIVND (reference sequence). This CDR3 reads CASKREGSADTQYF. In DNA form, the CDR3 reads TGTGCCAGTAAACGGGAGGGGAGCGCAGATACGCAGTATTTT.

The chain joins TRBV5-6 to TRBJ2-1; TRBD1 aligns across 12 bases. Per the germline V gene, CDR1 is SGHDT and CDR2 is YYEEEE. CDR3 length equals 16 residues. V lost 3 bases to trimming and J lost 5 bases; unmatched junction nucleotides: 6. The CDR3 nucleotides are TGTGCCAGCAGCTCGGACCGGGACAGGGGGCACAATGAGCAGTTCTTC. Translating it yields CASSSDRDRGHNEQFF.

V gene TRBV19 combines with J gene TRBJ2-7, with 9 bases fitting TRBD1. The germline V gene encodes CDR1 LNHDA and CDR2 SQIVND (reference sequence). CDR3 length equals 14 residues. Trimming took 10 bases from V and 4 from J; bases not matched to a gene: 11. The CDR3 DNA follows: TGTGCCACCAGGACAGGGGAGGGGATATACGAGCAGTACTTC. Its translation is CATRTGEGIYEQYF.

The chain has TRBV7-6 and TRBJ1-2; TRBD1 is a possible D gene (5 bases). Trimming took 4 bases from V and 8 from J, leaving 17 bases between them. CDR3 length: 14 residues. Germline values: CDR1 SGHVS, CDR2 FNYEAQ. The CDR3 DNA reads as TGTGCCAGCAGCTCCCGAGACCCCAGGGAAGGCTACACCTTC. This gives the protein CASSSRDPREGYTF.

CDR3 sequence: CASSLAQAGGQETQYF. The CDR3 DNA sequence: TGTGCCAGCAGCTTAGCGCAGGCGGGGGGTCAAGAGACCCAGTACTTC. V and J are TRBV7-2 and TRBJ2-5; 8 bases match TRBD2. Looked up from germline, CDR1 is SGHTA and CDR2 is FQGNSA. The CDR3 sequence is 16 residues long. V was clipped by 0 bases and J by 2 bases; unmatched bases: 5.

The V call is TRBV6-5, the J call TRBJ1-2; D remains unclear. With 2 bases removed from V and 0 bases from J, the gap between germline ends came to 13 bases. The V gene's germline CDR1 is MNHEY and CDR2 SVGAGI. The CDR3 is made up of 16 amino acids. CDR3 region: CASSYGVRGANYGYTF. The CDR3 DNA is TGTGCCAGCAGTTACGGCGTCAGAGGAGCTAACTATGGCTACACCTTC.

The V and J genes are TRBV10-1 and TRBJ2-7; D call uncertain. Germline-derived CDR1 and CDR2 are WNHNN and SYGVQD (reference sequence). V lost 2 bases, J lost 2 bases, and 13 bases lay in between. This CDR3 is built from 15 residues. The CDR3 reads CASSEGSDLTYEQYF. The CDR3 DNA follows: TGCGCCAGCAGTGAGGGCAGCGACCTAACCTACGAGCAGTACTTC.

A single count supports this clone. V usage is TRBV3-1 (or the pseudogene TRBV3-2) and J usage is TRBJ1-6; unclear D gene. Trimming cost V 1 base and J 7 bases, with 14 bases left between them. In germline, CDR1 is LGHDT, CDR2 YNNKEL (reference sequence). There are 16 residues in the CDR3. The CDR3, as DNA: TGTGCCAGCAGCCAAGGGACGGGGAAAGGCAATTCACCCCTCCACTTT. Its protein product is CASSQGTGKGNSPLHF.

This chain joins TRBV7-9 and TRBJ1-3, with 10 bases matching TRBD1. The length of the CDR3 is 17 residues. With V trimmed by 5 bases and J by 4 bases, 11 bases remained unmatched. In germline, CDR1 is SEHNR, CDR2 FQNEAQ (reference sequence). The CDR3 DNA reads TGTGCCAGCAGCCCAGAAATTGACAGGGGGCAAGGAAACACCATATATTTT. This sequence encodes CASSPEIDRGQGNTIYF. The whole variable domain, remainder taken from reference TRBV7-9 and TRBJ1-3, is DTGVSQNPRHKITKRGQNVTFRCDPISEHNRLYWYRQTLGQGPEFLTYFQNEAQLEKSRLLSDRFSAERPKGSFSTLEIQRTEQGDSAMYLCASSPEIDRGQGNTIYFGEGSWLTVV.

The V gene is TRBV9, the J gene TRBJ1-3; TRBD1 might be the D (5 bases). Trimming took off 4 bases at V and 1 base at J, with 15 bases between the two ends. The V gene's germline CDR1 is SGDLS and CDR2 YYNGEE. This CDR3 has 16 residues. Here the CDR3 DNA reads TGTGCCAGCAGCACTCAGGGAGGGATATCTGGAAACACCATATATTTT. As protein: CASSTQGGISGNTIYF.

The V call is TRBV18, the J call TRBJ1-6; TRBD1 aligns across 7 bases. The CDR3 is 14 amino acids. With 5 bases clipped from V and 2 bases from J, the junction kept 0 bases outside the gene matches. CDR1 and CDR2 from the germline V gene are KGHSH and LQKENI. The CDR3 here is CASSRGPYNSPLHF. The DNA for the CDR3 is TGTGCCAGCTCAAGGGGGCCCTATAATTCACCCCTCCACTTT.

The chain links TRBV12-3 or TRBV12-4 to TRBJ1-4, with unresolved D. The CDR3 contains 13 residues. V dropped 2 bases and J dropped 8 bases, with 9 bases sitting between them. The CDR3 DNA reads TGTGCCAGCAGTTTACTTTCCGGGGAAAAACTGTTTTTT. It yields the protein CASSLLSGEKLFF.

This chain uses TRBV6-2 or TRBV6-3 with TRBJ1-2; D is undetermined. Looked up from germline, CDR1 is MNHEY and CDR2 is SVGEGT. V shed 5 bases and J shed 4 bases, with 11 bases lying between them. The CDR3 loop spans 13 amino acids. CDR3 nucleotide sequence: TGTGCCAGCAGTCTCGACACAGCCTATGGCTACACCTTC. Encoded protein: CASSLDTAYGYTF.

This rearrangement joins TRBV7-2 to TRBJ2-1; D gene unclear. The V end was cut by 5 bases, the J end by 5 bases, with 7 bases between. This CDR3 spans 12 amino acids. From germline, CDR1 is SGHTA and CDR2 FQGNSA. In DNA form, the CDR3 reads TGTGCCAGCAGCCTGTACAACAATGAGCAGTTCTTC. Protein product: CASSLYNNEQFF.

The chain combines TRBV6-7 with TRBJ1-2; perhaps TRBD1 as D (5 bases). TRBV6-7 is placed among ORFs of uncertain function. The ends were cut back, 4 bases at V and 9 bases at J, with 15 bases in the middle. CDR3 length: 13 amino acids. CDR3 in amino acids: CASSSRQPDCYTF. In nucleotides, the CDR3 is TGTGCCAGCAGTTCCCGACAGCCTGACTGCTACACCTTC.

The CDR3 protein is CASTPRYLGLGNSDTQYF. The CDR3, as DNA: TGTGCCAGCACCCCAAGGTATTTGGGACTAGGGAATTCGGATACGCAGTATTTT. The chain uses TRBV4-2 and TRBJ2-3; TRBD2 agrees at 8 bases. This CDR3 contains 18 residues. The ends lost 7 bases at V and 6 bases at J; junction bases unmatched: 21. The germline V gene encodes CDR1 LGHNA and CDR2 YNFKEQ.

This clone was seen more than once but under ten times. V and J are TRBV28 and TRBJ2-1; 7 nucleotides line up with TRBD1. Looked up from germline, CDR1 is MDHEN and CDR2 is SYDVKM. With 6 bases clipped from V and 0 bases from J, the junction kept 8 bases outside the gene matches. This CDR3 contains 16 residues. The DNA of the CDR3 is TGTGCCAGCAGGGGACAGACAGCCTTCTCCTACAATGAGCAGTTCTTC. This sequence encodes CASRGQTAFSYNEQFF.

The chain is built from TRBV5-6 and TRBJ1-1; D possibly corresponds to TRBD1 (5 bases). Per germline, CDR1 SGHDT and CDR2 YYEEEE. V lost 4 bases and J lost 0, with 13 bases in between. The CDR3 is 15 amino acids. The CDR3 sequence: CASSTRQRMNTEAFF. CDR3 DNA: TGTGCCAGCAGCACCCGACAGCGCATGAACACTGAAGCTTTCTTT.

The J gene is TRBJ2-7, the V gene TRBV11-1; TRBD2 might be the D (5 bases). The V gene lost 2 bases and the J gene lost 7 bases, with 6 bases spanning the gap. The V gene's germline CDR1 is SGHAT and CDR2 FQDESV (reference sequence). The CDR3 sequence is 11 residues long. CDR3 bases: TGTGCCAGCAGCTTAAGAGGGGAGCAGTACTTC. Translation gives CASSLRGEQYF.

The chain employs TRBV11-2 and TRBJ2-7, with 9 nucleotides matching TRBD1. V was pared by 1 base and J by 6 bases, with 7 bases of the junction left unmatched. Germline CDR1 SGHAT, CDR2 FQNNGV. The CDR3 length is 15 residues. CDR3 amino acids: CASSLAGTGLLEQYF. CDR3 bases: TGTGCCAGCAGCTTAGCGGGGACAGGGCTCCTCGAGCAGTACTTC.

This chain connects TRBV9 to TRBJ2-3, with 8 bases identical to TRBD2. The CDR3 is made up of 15 amino acids. The germline V gene encodes CDR1 SGDLS and CDR2 YYNGEE. CDR3 loop: CPPRDRGGPSDTQYF. In nucleotides, the CDR3 is TGTCCCCCCCGCGACCGGGGGGGGCCCTCCGATACGCAGTATTTT.

The chain recombines TRBV15 with TRBJ1-2; D not certain. V gave up 3 bases and J gave up 7 bases, with 12 bases separating them. This CDR3 is built from 13 residues. Per germline, CDR1 LNHNV and CDR2 YYDKDF (reference sequence). CDR3 sequence: CATSSLSVLGYTF. CDR3 nucleotide sequence: TGTGCCACCAGCAGCCTTTCCGTACTTGGCTACACCTTC.

This clone was observed once. This chain links TRBV19 with TRBJ2-3, with TRBD2 matching 7 bases. The CDR3 contains 12 residues. The V and J ends lost 4 bases and 5 bases, in that order; junction bases with no gene match: 0. CDR1 LNHDA and CDR2 SQIVND come from the germline V gene (reference sequence). As DNA, the CDR3 is TGTGCCAGTAGTACTAGCGGAGATACGCAGTATTTT. This codes for CASSTSGDTQYF.

This clone was observed a few times. The V and J genes are TRBV5-1 and TRBJ2-5; a possible D gene is TRBD1 (6 bases). CDR1 is SGHRS and CDR2 is YFSETQ in the germline V gene. V lost 5 bases to trimming and J lost 3 bases, with 14 bases between them. The CDR3 is 14 residues long. Here the CDR3 DNA reads TGCGCCAGCAGTTCAGGGGTGGGGAAAGAGACCCAGTACTTC. This codes for CASSSGVGKETQYF.